This T cell receptor (beta chain) was sequenced for a study of T cell repertoires in cytomegalovirus infection. Study results and caveats: Ex vivo, HLA-C-restricted CMV-specific TCR beta clonotypes prevailed over the rest of the response.

TCRdb ran MiXCR on the reads and lists one entry per CDR3 protein. Counted here are approximately 550,000 distinct CDR3 sequences, approximately 15% occurring once; the ten biggest clones make up 20% to 30%. Trimming took off 2 bases at V and 0 bases at J, with 14 bases between the two ends. The CDR3 extends over 17 amino acids. Germline V lookup: CDR1 ENHRY, CDR2 SYGVKD. This clonotype showed up many times. Its antigen remains unidentified. This sequence joins TRBV10-3 and TRBJ2-1; possibly TRBD2 for D (6 bases). The receptor comes from a human donor in good health (CMV status not recorded). Some clones in this sample may be carry-over from other donors' samples. Input material: CD8+ T cells from PBMCs. CDR3 loop: CAISEPTSHPSYNEQFF. Written as DNA, the CDR3 is TGTGCCATCAGTGAGCCCACTAGCCACCCCTCCTACAATGAGCAGTTCTTC.